The following is a TCR beta chain sequence with its context. No antigen is known for it. The record has no base qualities; no much larger clone is one base away. These data are taken from a study of T-cell memory formation after mild COVID-19 (TCRdb year 2021). Describing the broader study: TCR sequence clusters from the two donors were found to be largely donor specific. In a couple of donors, T-cell clones that expanded and contracted after mild COVID-19 were followed by sequencing TCRalpha and TCRbeta repertoires longitudinally. The cohort comprised two young, previously healthy adult volunteers, one female and one male.

The data were produced on an Illumina NovaSeq 6000. Using 5'RACE with constant-segment primers, TCRalpha and TCRbeta cDNA libraries were constructed, with sample barcodes and unique molecular identifiers added in the process. Trizol reagent was used to extract RNA from every sample. Amplification of the libraries took two PCR steps, and the second step added a second sample barcode plus Illumina TruSeq adapters. The libraries were sequenced on an Illumina NovaSeq using 2 x 150 bp paired-end reads. On the study's bioinformatics: The reads were demultiplexed and collapsed into UMI-guided consensus sequences using migec v1.2.7. Using mixcr v2.1.11, the UMI consensuses were aligned to TRA and TRB V and J templates and assembled into clonotypes. A clonotype was counted as expanded or contracted only when both edgeR and NoisET called the clonotype significant, with the noise models trained on biological replicates. For edgeR calls, the thresholds were a false discovery rate-adjusted p below 0.01 and a log2 fold-change of 1. PCA with hierarchical clustering of max-normalized trajectories of the 1000 most abundant clonotypes was used as exploratory dynamics analysis. Separately sequenced CD4+ and CD8+ repertoires were used to assign a CD4 or CD8 phenotype to each responding clone. Through fastp at Q25 and MiXCR, TCRdb rebuilt clones from the public reads, retaining in-frame beta chains. CDR3 protein duplicates are merged, each entry listing the most common genes and DNA. TCRdb's processing, not the study's, gives the V and J calls here. For this sample there are approximately 54,000 distinct CDR3 sequences; 9.5% to 15% appear just once. In total, the top ten clones hold around 26% of the sample.

PBMCs were isolated by Ficoll-Paque density gradient centrifugation. Study-level results and caveats: Contracting CD4+ clones were located mainly in the CM and EM memory subsets, whereas CD8+ clones were found to be enriched in EMRA. Only a couple of mild cases were covered in the study, and larger cohorts including severe cases with pre-infection samples were considered necessary. From day 15 to 85, contracting clones showed balanced CD4/CD8 phenotypes, whereas a second wave of clones that expanded from day 15 to 37 leaned towards CD4+. Some responding clones were detected in pre-infection memory, suggesting pre-existing cross-reactive memory T cells joined the SARS-CoV-2 response. The second-wave clones that peaked on day 37 were not confirmed to be SARS-CoV-2 specific.

Trimming at the junction amounts to 5 bases on V and 6 bases on J, and the germline ends lie 7 bases apart. The CDR3 covers 11 residues, taking in both the cysteine and the phenylalanine. The DNA shown is the 33-base CDR3, in frame from base 1. The germline V gene encodes CDR1 SGHTA and CDR2 FQGNSA. Sequencing input: PBMCs or a T cell subset sorted from them (not recorded which). The sequence was obtained from a man aged 18 to 30 who had mild COVID-19 (a few samples of this study predate the infection). The sample titles of this study are shuffled in the database, so cell type and time point are left out; the donor was told from shared clones. This chain is built from TRBV7-2 and TRBJ2-5; no D gene is confidently identified. The CDR3 region: CASSTIQTQYF. In nucleotide form, the sequence is TGTGCCAGCAGCACAATACAGACCCAGTACTTC.